This is a list of T cell receptor beta chains from one sample in a study of T cells after yellow fever vaccination. TCRdb re-analysed the 5' RACE reads in MiXCR, keeping a single row per CDR3 protein. The sample consists of 55,000 to 70,000 distinct CDR3 sequences, over 6% of them appearing once. The source was CD8+ T cells sorted from PBMCs, collected approximately 47 days after the first yellow fever vaccination. These receptors were obtained from a man between 18 and 29 years old who received the YFV17D yellow fever vaccine. The CDR3 runs from the conserved cysteine through the conserved F or W. The D gene is left open where the match is weak. Size values are once, few and many counts, or a class for expanded clones, and some rows have none.

v_call	d_call	clone_size	j_call	cdr3_nt	cdr3_aa
TRBV4-2	NA	NA	TRBJ2-1	TGTGCCAGCAGCCAAGAGTTTGGCGCCGAGCAGTTCTTC	CASSQEFGAEQFF
TRBV7-2	NA	many	TRBJ1-5	TGTGCCAGCAGCCCCGGGCTCCCCAATCAGCCCCAGCATTTT	CASSPGLPNQPQHF
TRBV20-1	TRBD2	many	TRBJ2-2	TGCAGTGCTAGAGATCCCTGGCCTAGCGGGGGTCCTGTCACCGGGGAGCTGTTTTTT	CSARDPWPSGGPVTGELFF
TRBV5-1	TRBD2	many	TRBJ2-1	TGCGCCAGCAGCTTGCTAGCGGGGGGGACGAATGAGCAGTTCTTC	CASSLLAGGTNEQFF
TRBV6-2/TRBV6-3	NA	NA	TRBJ2-6	TGTGCCAGCAGCCCGTCGTCCTCTGGGGCCAACGTCCTGACTTTC	CASSPSSSGANVLTF
TRBV15	NA	many	TRBJ2-5	TGTGCCACCAGCAGACGATGGTCCCAAGAGACCCAGTACTTC	CATSRRWSQETQYF
TRBV4-1	NA	many	TRBJ1-1	TGCGCCAGCAGCCAAGTACCGACGGGGAACACTGAAGCTTTCTTT	CASSQVPTGNTEAFF
TRBV7-6	TRBD1	many	TRBJ2-3	TGTGCCAGCAGCTTCGGGACAGGGTTAGCAGATACGCAGTATTTT	CASSFGTGLADTQYF
TRBV9	TRBD2	NA	TRBJ2-2	TGTGCCAGCAGCGTAGCTTTGACTAGCGGGGCCGTTGCGGAGCTGTTTTTT	CASSVALTSGAVAELFF
TRBV20-1	TRBD2	few	TRBJ2-5	TGCAGTGCCCCCGGGACTAGTGGGGAGACCCAGTACTTC	CSAPGTSGETQYF
TRBV27	NA	many	TRBJ2-2	TGTGCCAGCAGTTTTAGGACCGCCGGGGAGCTGTTTTTT	CASSFRTAGELFF
TRBV20-1	NA	many	TRBJ2-2	TGCAGTGCCGAGCGGCTGAACACCGGGGAGCTGTTTTTT	CSAERLNTGELFF
TRBV4-2	NA	few	TRBJ2-3	TGTGCCAGCAGCCAAGATGTGCAGGGGACGGTTCTAGATACGCAGTATTTT	CASSQDVQGTVLDTQYF
TRBV20-1	NA	few	TRBJ1-1	TGCAGTGCTATGGGAGCAGCCTGGATGAACACTGAAGCTTTCTTT	CSAMGAAWMNTEAFF
TRBV5-1	TRBD1	many	TRBJ2-7	TGCGCCAGCAGCGCAACCGGGACAGGACTCTACGAGCAGTACTTC	CASSATGTGLYEQYF
TRBV15	TRBD1	NA	TRBJ1-5	TGTGCCACCAGGGACAGGGGGCTTCAGCCCCAGCATTTT	CATRDRGLQPQHF
TRBV12-3/TRBV12-4	TRBD2	many	TRBJ2-1	TGTGCCAGCAGTTTGGGGACTAGCATCCCCTACAATGAGCAGTTCTTC	CASSLGTSIPYNEQFF
TRBV7-2	TRBD1	few	TRBJ2-7	TGTGCCAGCAGCTCAAAAAAACCGGGACAGGGATACCACGAGCAGTACTTC	CASSSKKPGQGYHEQYF
TRBV7-2	NA	few	TRBJ2-7	TGTGCCAGCAGTCCCCCGCGCGGCTACGAGCAGTACTTC	CASSPPRGYEQYF
TRBV6-6	NA	many	TRBJ2-3	TGTGCCACTTACCAGAAGCCAGATACGCAGTATTTT	CATYQKPDTQYF
TRBV18	NA	many	TRBJ2-7	TGTGCCAGCTCACCTCCGGACCTCGACGAGCAGTACTTC	CASSPPDLDEQYF
TRBV12-5	NA	few	TRBJ2-1	TGTGCTAGTGGCCGGACTGGAGAATCCTACAATGAGCAGTTCTTC	CASGRTGESYNEQFF
TRBV5-1	NA	few	TRBJ2-1	TGCGCCAGCAGCTTGTCAGTACTCTCCTACAATGAGCAGTTCTTC	CASSLSVLSYNEQFF
TRBV7-9	NA	many	TRBJ2-7	TGTGCCAGCAGCCCACGACAGCTCTACGAGCAGTACTTC	CASSPRQLYEQYF
TRBV12-3/TRBV12-4	NA	many	TRBJ2-1	TGTGCCAGCAGTTACATTAACAATGAGCAGTTCTTC	CASSYINNEQFF
TRBV27	NA	few	TRBJ1-1	TGTGCCAGCAGTCCGGACGGGCGGATAACTGAAGCTTTCTTT	CASSPDGRITEAFF
TRBV7-3	TRBD2	many	TRBJ2-3	TGTGCCAGCAGCATGGGACTATTTAGGGGCACAGATACGCAGTATTTT	CASSMGLFRGTDTQYF
TRBV29-1	NA	many	TRBJ2-3	TGCAGCGTTGAACCGGCAGGGAGTTCTAGCACAGATACGCAGTATTTT	CSVEPAGSSSTDTQYF
TRBV5-1	TRBD1	once	TRBJ2-2	TGCGCCAGCAGCTTCCAAAACAGGGGTCCGGCCACCGGGGAGCTGTTTTTT	CASSFQNRGPATGELFF
TRBV27	TRBD1	many	TRBJ2-7	TGTGCCAGCAGTCCGAAGACAGGGGGGTACGAGCAGTACTTC	CASSPKTGGYEQYF